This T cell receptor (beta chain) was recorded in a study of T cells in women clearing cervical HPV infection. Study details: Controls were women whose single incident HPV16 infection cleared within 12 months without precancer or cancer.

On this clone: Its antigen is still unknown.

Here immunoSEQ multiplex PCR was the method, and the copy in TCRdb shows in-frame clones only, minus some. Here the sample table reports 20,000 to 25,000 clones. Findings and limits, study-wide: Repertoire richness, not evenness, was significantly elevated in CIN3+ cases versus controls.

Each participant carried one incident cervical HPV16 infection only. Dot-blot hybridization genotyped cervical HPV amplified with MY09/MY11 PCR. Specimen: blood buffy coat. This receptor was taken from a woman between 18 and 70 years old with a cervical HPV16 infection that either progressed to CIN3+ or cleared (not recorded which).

CDR3 residues: CASSIWTSGRSNTQYF. The CDR3 bases that were read are TGTGCCAGTAGTATCTGGACTAGCGGGAGGTCGAATACG. The chain links TRBV19 to TRBJ2-3; 14 bases align to TRBD2. The CDR3 goes on 3 residues after the read ends, and that part is filled in from the germline J gene. Germline-derived CDR1 and CDR2 are LNHDA and SQIVND (reference sequence). The CDR3 extends over 16 amino acids. J was trimmed by 7 bases and V by 3 bases; bases with no gene match: 6.